This T cell receptor (beta chain) stems from a study of siplizumab effects on memory and regulatory T cells. Cells that made up the mixed lymphocyte reaction were cocultured at 37°C for approximately 6 days. PBMCs labelled with CFSE (responders) and Violet Dye (stimulators) were mixed 1:1. There are 16 residues in the CDR3. Germline CDR1 reads SGHDT; CDR2 reads YYEEEE. On this clone itself: Its antigen is currently unknown. The junction shows a germline mismatch at one end, possibly a read error.

Sequencing was performed with immunoSEQ multiplex PCR; in TCRdb, only in-frame clones are kept and a portion is missing. The sample shows more than 12,000 clones, around 46% of them seen only once. Sequenced input: CFSE-low (dividing) CD4+ T cells sorted from an allogeneic mixed lymphocyte reaction. The V call is TRBV5-6, the J call TRBJ2-1, with 8 bases lining up with TRBD2. This TCR was recovered from a human donor in good health; the cells came from an allogeneic mixed lymphocyte reaction. Some clones in this sample may be carry-over from other donors' samples. The CDR3 DNA is TGTGCCAGCAGCTTGGCCACTACTAGCGGTTACAATAAGCAGTTCTTC. This translates into CASSLATTSGYNKQFF.